Following are 23 T cell receptor beta chains from one sample sequenced in a study of Ad26.COV2.S vaccination and SARS-CoV-2 variants. This sample's treatment: around 19 received Ad26.COV2.S at low or high dose, single or two shots; about 5 received placebo; per-sample allocation not given. Day 63 after the first injection of vaccine or placebo was the sampling time. Here immunoSEQ multiplex PCR was the method, and the copy in TCRdb shows in-frame clones only, minus some. The repertoire has about 350,000 clones, approximately 81% of them found once; the top ten carry 3% to 4%. Here the sequenced sample was peripheral blood, taken in a trial of Ad26.COV2.S vaccine versus placebo. The receptors were gathered from a person between 18 and 60 years old who received the Ad26.COV2.S COVID-19 vaccine or a placebo.

This sequence joins TRBV7-6 and TRBJ2-7; 10 bases match TRBD1. The CDR3 consists of 13 residues. V lost 5 bases to trimming and J lost 4 bases; unmatched junction nucleotides: 2. Germline V gene data show CDR1 as SGHVS and CDR2 as FNYEAQ. As DNA, the CDR3 is TGTGCCAGCAGCCGGACAGGGGGGTACGAGCAGTACTTC. This translates into CASSRTGGYEQYF.

This clone was detected a few times. The gene calls are TRBV6-2 or TRBV6-3 and TRBJ2-3, with 10 bases aligning to TRBD2. The CDR3 is 14 residues long. The ends lost 2 bases at V and 4 bases at J; junction bases unmatched: 0. Germline loops: CDR1 MNHEY, CDR2 SVGEGT. The CDR3 protein is CASSYGTSADTQYF. In DNA, the CDR3 is TGTGCCAGCAGTTACGGGACTAGCGCAGATACGCAGTATTTT.

The chain recombines TRBV19 with TRBJ2-2, with D unclear. Germline loops: CDR1 LNHDA, CDR2 SQIVND (reference sequence). Trimming took 3 bases from V and 2 from J, leaving 10 bases between them. The CDR3 totals 15 residues. For the CDR3, the DNA is TGTGCCAGTAGTATCGACCTTTTCAACACCGGGGAGCTGTTTTTT. Amino acids: CASSIDLFNTGELFF. The full variable domain, completed using reference TRBV19 and TRBJ2-2, is DGGITQSPKYLFRKEGQNVTLSCEQNLNHDAMYWYRQDPGQGLRLIYYSQIVNDFQKGDIAEGYSVSREKKESFPLTVTSAQKNPTAFYLCASSIDLFNTGELFFGEGSRLTVL.

This rearrangement joins TRBV4-1 to TRBJ2-3; tentatively, D is TRBD2 (5 bases). The germline V gene encodes CDR1 MGHRA and CDR2 YSYEKL. V was trimmed by 4 bases and J by 4 bases, leaving 15 bases between them. The CDR3 runs 15 residues. In DNA, the CDR3 is TGCGCCAGCAGCCCCAACCCCGGAGGACCAGATACGCAGTATTTT. Protein product: CASSPNPGGPDTQYF.

This clone was counted between two and nine times. CDR3 protein: CASSYVAGSYEQYF. The CDR3 coding sequence is TGTGCCAGCAGTTACGTAGCGGGCAGTTACGAGCAGTACTTC. V gene TRBV6-5 combines with J gene TRBJ2-7; TRBD2 agrees at 7 bases. The trim removed 2 bases at V and 4 bases at J, leaving 5 bases unmatched. The CDR3 sequence is 14 residues long. Germline V gene sequence: CDR1 MNHEY, CDR2 SVGAGI.

V is TRBV2 and J is TRBJ2-1, with 7 positions matching TRBD2. CDR1 is SNHLY and CDR2 is FYNNEI in the germline V gene. The V and J ends lost 7 bases and 8 bases, in that order; junction bases with no gene match: 5. This CDR3 contains 12 residues. In DNA form, the CDR3 reads TGTGCCAGCACAACTAGCGTTTATGAGCAGTTCTTC. It is translated as CASTTSVYEQFF.

As regards this clone: Other DNA sequences of this sample code for an identical CDR3. The rearrangement links TRBV18 to TRBJ2-5, with D tentatively TRBD1 (5 bases). V gave up 0 bases and J gave up 1 base, with 9 bases separating them. From germline, CDR1 is KGHSH and CDR2 LQKENI. This CDR3 contains 15 residues. The CDR3 protein is CASSPPGQGQETQYF. Here the CDR3 DNA reads TGTGCCAGCTCACCACCGGGGCAGGGCCAAGAGACCCAGTACTTC.

About this clone itself: Within the sample, other DNA sequences also encode this same CDR3. The chain has TRBV11-3 and TRBJ2-1, with 14 positions matching TRBD2. The CDR3 contains 16 residues. J gave up 4 bases and V 5 bases, and 4 bases lay outside the gene matches. Per germline, CDR1 SGHNT and CDR2 YENEEA. This CDR3 is CASSTGLAGGYNEQFF. In DNA, the CDR3 is TGTGCCAGCAGCACAGGACTAGCGGGAGGATACAATGAGCAGTTCTTC.

The CDR3 is CASSLTIRVNEKLFF. Written as DNA, the CDR3 is TGTGCCAGCAGTTTAACCATCCGGGTTAATGAAAAACTGTTTTTT. V and J are TRBV28 and TRBJ1-4; D remains unclear. This CDR3 has 15 amino acids. V was pared by 2 bases and J by 4 bases, with 11 bases between. Germline V CDR1 and CDR2: MDHEN, SYDVKM.

The rearrangement uses TRBV11-3 and TRBJ2-6; TRBD1 matches at 7 bases. CDR3 length: 17 amino acids. V lost 5 bases and J lost 0; bases outside the gene matches: 7. Germline V lookup: CDR1 SGHNT, CDR2 YENEEA. This chain's CDR3 is CASSKGGHRSGANVLTF. Written as DNA, the CDR3 is TGTGCCAGCAGCAAAGGGGGCCATCGCTCTGGGGCCAACGTCCTGACTTTC.

Notes on this clone: Additional DNA sequences in this sample encode the identical CDR3. This chain uses TRBV7-2 with TRBJ1-2; D remains unclear. This CDR3 is 13 amino acids long. CDR1 is SGHTA, CDR2 FQGNSA, per germline. Trimming removed 1 base from V and 4 bases from J, with 7 bases in between. The DNA for the CDR3 is TGTGCCAGCAGCTTAGAGAGGAGCTATGGCTACACCTTC. Its translation: CASSLERSYGYTF.

This chain uses TRBV28 with TRBJ2-1, with D maybe TRBD2 (6 bases). Trimming cost V 3 bases and J 4 bases, with 16 bases left between them. The CDR3 is 16 residues long. Per germline, CDR1 MDHEN and CDR2 SYDVKM. The DNA of the CDR3 is TGTGCCAGCAGTTTTCCCGACGTGGGACTTTACAATGAGCAGTTCTTC. Amino acid sequence: CASSFPDVGLYNEQFF.

The chain uses TRBV2 and TRBJ2-3; 15 bases map to TRBD2. Germline V gene sequence: CDR1 SNHLY, CDR2 FYNNEI. V shed 5 bases, J shed 4 bases, and the junction held 10 bases outside the gene matches. This CDR3 region has 18 residues. CDR3 coding DNA: TGTGCCAGCAGTAGGACTAGCGGGAGGGCGTTGATATCAGATACGCAGTATTTT. It codes for CASSRTSGRALISDTQYF.

The rearrangement uses TRBV7-9 and TRBJ2-3; 7 bases align to TRBD2. The J segment lost 4 bases and the V segment lost 3 bases, leaving 4 bases of the junction unmatched. Germline V gives CDR1 SEHNR, CDR2 FQNEAQ (reference sequence). This CDR3 is 14 amino acids long. The CDR3 DNA reads as TGTGCCAGCAGCTTGGGACTACCTCCAGATACGCAGTATTTT. Protein sequence: CASSLGLPPDTQYF.

The chain couples TRBV5-1 to TRBJ1-3; possible D gene TRBD1, 5 bases. The CDR3 loop spans 17 amino acids. V was pared by 0 bases and J by 0 bases, with 13 bases between. Looked up from germline, CDR1 is SGHRS and CDR2 is YFSETQ. The CDR3 is CASSLAVGDSSGNTIYF. DNA for the CDR3: TGCGCCAGCAGCTTGGCCGTCGGAGACAGCTCTGGAAACACCATATATTTT.

The chain employs TRBV12-5 and TRBJ2-1; no definite D call. This CDR3 has 16 residues. CDR1 and CDR2 from the germline V gene are LGHNT and FRNRAP. V lost 6 bases and J 0 bases, leaving 15 bases between the germline ends. Written as DNA, the CDR3 is TGTGCTAGTGGCCCCTCGTCCCTAAGCTCCTACAATGAGCAGTTCTTC. It yields the protein CASGPSSLSSYNEQFF.

Points on this clone: One end of the junction varies from germline; a read error may be responsible. This rearrangement joins TRBV7-7 to TRBJ2-5, with 8 bases matching TRBD2. Germline CDR1 and CDR2: SSHAT and FNYEAQ (reference sequence). The CDR3 totals 16 residues. In DNA, the CDR3 is TGTGCTAGCAGCTTAGCGCCGTCGGGGGGGCGCGAGACCCAGTACTTC. Translating gives CASSLAPSGGRETQYF. The full variable domain, in which reference TRBV7-7 and TRBJ2-5 provide the parts outside the CDR3, is GAGVSQSPRYKVTKRGQDVTLRCDPISSHATLYWYQQALGQGPEFLTYFNYEAQPDKSGLPSDRFSAERPEGSISTLTIQRTEQRDSAMYRCASSLAPSGGRETQYFGPGTRLLVL.

This chain uses TRBV10-3 with TRBJ2-7; the D gene is possibly TRBD2 (5 bases). This CDR3 contains 15 residues. V was pared by 0 bases and J by 4 bases, with 13 bases between. Germline CDR1 ENHRY, CDR2 SYGVKD. DNA for the CDR3: TGTGCCATCAGTGAGTCGGATGAGGGCGGATACGAGCAGTACTTC. Its protein is CAISESDEGGYEQYF.

The gene calls are TRBV9 and TRBJ2-2, with D possibly being TRBD1 (6 bases). Germline V gene lookup returns CDR1 SGDLS and CDR2 YYNGEE. The CDR3 sequence is 15 residues long. V lost 4 bases and J lost 1, with 11 bases in between. CDR3 sequence reads: CASSPWTENTGELFF. The CDR3 nucleotides read TGTGCCAGCAGCCCGTGGACAGAGAACACCGGGGAGCTGTTTTTT.

In the case of this clone: An end of the junction does not agree with germline; a read error may underlie this. The chain carries TRBV10-1 and TRBJ1-1; possibly TRBD1 for D (6 bases). CDR3 length equals 15 residues. Germline CDR1 WNHNN, CDR2 SYGVQD (reference sequence). Here the CDR3 DNA reads TGCGCCTGCAGTCCCGGGGGCGCAAGGTCCACTGAAGCTTTCTTT. This codes for CACSPGGARSTEAFF.

The chain joins TRBV19 to TRBJ2-3; perhaps TRBD2 as D (6 bases). Per germline, CDR1 LNHDA and CDR2 SQIVND (reference sequence). The ends were cut back, 7 bases at V and 2 bases at J, with 13 bases in the middle. The CDR3 loop spans 14 amino acids. The CDR3 here is CASTPAGTTDTQYF. CDR3 bases: TGTGCCAGTACCCCTGCGGGGACCACAGATACGCAGTATTTT.

The chain combines TRBV11-2 with TRBJ1-2; 9 positions match TRBD1. CDR1 is SGHAT and CDR2 is FQNNGV in the germline V gene. This CDR3 has 13 residues. V was clipped by 5 bases and J by 5 bases; unmatched bases: 3. CDR3 nucleotides: TGTGCCAGCAGCCGTGACAGGGGGTATGGCTACACCTTC. Protein sequence: CASSRDRGYGYTF.

DNA for the CDR3: TGTGCCAGCAGCGTAGTTGGGGGGCTGGCGGCAGATACGCAGTATTTT. As protein: CASSVVGGLAADTQYF. The genes are TRBV9 and TRBJ2-3; D could derive from TRBD1 or TRBD2 (6 bases each). Germline V gene data show CDR1 as SGDLS and CDR2 as YYNGEE. The CDR3 contains 16 residues. Trimming pared 0 bases from V and 4 bases from J, leaving 15 bases between. Variable domain in full (rest from reference TRBV9 and TRBJ2-3): DSGVTQTPKHLITATGQRVTLRCSPRSGDLSVYWYQQSLDQGLQFLIQYYNGEERAKGNILERFSAQQFPDLHSELNLSSLELGDSALYFCASSVVGGLAADTQYFGPGTRLTVL.